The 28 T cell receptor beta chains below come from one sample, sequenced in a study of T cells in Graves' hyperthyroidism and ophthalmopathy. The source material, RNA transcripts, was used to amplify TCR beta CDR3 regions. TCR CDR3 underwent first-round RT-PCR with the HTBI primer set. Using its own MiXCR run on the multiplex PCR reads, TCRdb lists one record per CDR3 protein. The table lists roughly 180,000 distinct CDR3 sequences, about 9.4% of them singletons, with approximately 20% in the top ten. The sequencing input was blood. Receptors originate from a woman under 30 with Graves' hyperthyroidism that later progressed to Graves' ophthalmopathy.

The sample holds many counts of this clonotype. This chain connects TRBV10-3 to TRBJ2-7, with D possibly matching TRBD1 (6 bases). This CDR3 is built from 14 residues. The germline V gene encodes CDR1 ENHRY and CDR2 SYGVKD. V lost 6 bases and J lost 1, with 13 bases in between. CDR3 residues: CAIRGTMRSYEQYF. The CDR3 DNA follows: TGTGCCATCAGGGGGACAATGAGGTCCTACGAGCAGTACTTC.

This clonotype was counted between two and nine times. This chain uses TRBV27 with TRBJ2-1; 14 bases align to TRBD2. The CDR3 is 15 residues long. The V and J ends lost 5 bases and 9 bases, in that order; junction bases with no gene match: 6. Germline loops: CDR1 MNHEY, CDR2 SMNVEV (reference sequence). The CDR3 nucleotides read TGTGCCAGCAGTCTGACTAGCGGGGGGGCGCGTGAGCAGTTCTTC. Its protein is CASSLTSGGAREQFF.

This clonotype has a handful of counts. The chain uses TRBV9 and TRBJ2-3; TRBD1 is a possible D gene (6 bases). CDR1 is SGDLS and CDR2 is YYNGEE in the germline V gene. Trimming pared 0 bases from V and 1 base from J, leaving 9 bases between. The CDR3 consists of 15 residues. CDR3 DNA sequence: TGTGCCAGCAGCGTAGCGGCAGGGGGCACAGATACGCAGTATTTT. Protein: CASSVAAGGTDTQYF.

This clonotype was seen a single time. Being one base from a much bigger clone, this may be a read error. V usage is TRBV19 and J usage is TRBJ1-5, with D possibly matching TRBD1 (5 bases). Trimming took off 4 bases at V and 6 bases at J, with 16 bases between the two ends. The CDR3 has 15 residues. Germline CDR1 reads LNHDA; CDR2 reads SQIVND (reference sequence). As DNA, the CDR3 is TGTGCCAGTAGTACCCCCGGGGGAGACGTTCAGCCCCAGCATTTT. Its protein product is CASSTPGGDVQPQHF.

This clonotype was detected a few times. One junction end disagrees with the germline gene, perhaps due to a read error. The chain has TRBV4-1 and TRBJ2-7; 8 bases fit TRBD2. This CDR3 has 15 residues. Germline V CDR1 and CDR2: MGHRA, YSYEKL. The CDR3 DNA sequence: TGCGCCGGCAGCCCCATATATAGCGGGACCTACGAGCAGTACTTC. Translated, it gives CAGSPIYSGTYEQYF.

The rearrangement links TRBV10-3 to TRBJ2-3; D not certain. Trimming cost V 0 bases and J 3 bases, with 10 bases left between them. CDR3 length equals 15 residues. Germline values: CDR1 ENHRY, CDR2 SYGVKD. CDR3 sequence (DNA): TGTGCCATCAGTGAGTCGGGGTATAGTACAGATACGCAGTATTTT. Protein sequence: CAISESGYSTDTQYF.

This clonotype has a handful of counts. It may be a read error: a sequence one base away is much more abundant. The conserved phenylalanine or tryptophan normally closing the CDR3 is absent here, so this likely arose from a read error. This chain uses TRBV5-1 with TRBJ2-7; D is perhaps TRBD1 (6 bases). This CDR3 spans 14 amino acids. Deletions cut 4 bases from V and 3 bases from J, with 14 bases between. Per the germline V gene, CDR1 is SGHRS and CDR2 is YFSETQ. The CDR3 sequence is CASSVDSSFYEQYL. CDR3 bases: TGCGCCAGCAGCGTGGACAGTTCCTTCTACGAGCAGTACCTC.

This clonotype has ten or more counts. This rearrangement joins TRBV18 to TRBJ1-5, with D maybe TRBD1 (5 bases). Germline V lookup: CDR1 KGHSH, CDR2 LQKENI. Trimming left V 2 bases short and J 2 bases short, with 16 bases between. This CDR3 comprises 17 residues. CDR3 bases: TGTGCCAGCTCACCATCATCGGGGCCGGGGGGCAATCAGCCCCAGCATTTT. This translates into CASSPSSGPGGNQPQHF. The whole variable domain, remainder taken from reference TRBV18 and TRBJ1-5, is NAGVMQNPRHLVRRRGQEARLRCSPMKGHSHVYWYRQLPEEGLKFMVYLQKENIIDESGMPKERFSAEFPKEGPSILRIQQVVRGDSAAYFCASSPSSGPGGNQPQHFGDGTRLSIL.

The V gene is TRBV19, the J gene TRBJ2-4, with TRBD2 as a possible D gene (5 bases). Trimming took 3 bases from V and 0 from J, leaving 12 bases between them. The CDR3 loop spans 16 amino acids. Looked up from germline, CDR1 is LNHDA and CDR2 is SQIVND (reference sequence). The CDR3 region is CASSILGGLAKNIQYF. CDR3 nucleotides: TGTGCCAGTAGTATTTTAGGAGGCCTAGCCAAAAACATTCAGTACTTC.

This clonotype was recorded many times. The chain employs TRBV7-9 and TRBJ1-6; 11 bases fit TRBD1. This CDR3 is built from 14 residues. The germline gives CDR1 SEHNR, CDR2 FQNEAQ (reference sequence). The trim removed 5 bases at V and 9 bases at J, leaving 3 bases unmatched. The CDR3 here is CASSPGTGGSPLHF. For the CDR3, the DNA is TGTGCCAGCAGCCCCGGGACAGGGGGTTCACCCCTCCACTTT.

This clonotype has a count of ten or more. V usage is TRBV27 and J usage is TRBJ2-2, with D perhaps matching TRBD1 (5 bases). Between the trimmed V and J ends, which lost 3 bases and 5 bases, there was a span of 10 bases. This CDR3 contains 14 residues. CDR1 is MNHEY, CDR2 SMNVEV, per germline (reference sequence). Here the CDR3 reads CASSFQGITGELFF. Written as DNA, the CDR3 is TGTGCCAGCAGTTTCCAGGGTATTACCGGGGAGCTGTTTTTT.

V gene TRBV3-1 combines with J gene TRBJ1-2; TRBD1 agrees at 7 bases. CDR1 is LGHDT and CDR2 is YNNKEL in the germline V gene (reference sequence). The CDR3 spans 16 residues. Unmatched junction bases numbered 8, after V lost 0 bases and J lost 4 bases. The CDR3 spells CASSQDGTGEGYGYTF. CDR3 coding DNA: TGTGCCAGCAGCCAAGACGGTACAGGGGAAGGCTATGGCTACACCTTC. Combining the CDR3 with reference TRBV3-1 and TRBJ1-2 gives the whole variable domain DTAVSQTPKYLVTQMGNDKSIKCEQNLGHDTMYWYKQDSKKFLKIMFSYNNKELIINETVPNRFSPKSPDKAHLNLHINSLELGDSAVYFCASSQDGTGEGYGYTFGSGTRLTVV.

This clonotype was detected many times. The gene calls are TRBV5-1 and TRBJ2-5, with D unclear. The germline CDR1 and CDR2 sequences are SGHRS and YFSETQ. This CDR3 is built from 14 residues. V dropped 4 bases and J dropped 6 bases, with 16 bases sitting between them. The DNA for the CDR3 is TGCGCCAGCAGCCCAACTCCTCAAAGCCAGACCCAGTACTTC. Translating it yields CASSPTPQSQTQYF.

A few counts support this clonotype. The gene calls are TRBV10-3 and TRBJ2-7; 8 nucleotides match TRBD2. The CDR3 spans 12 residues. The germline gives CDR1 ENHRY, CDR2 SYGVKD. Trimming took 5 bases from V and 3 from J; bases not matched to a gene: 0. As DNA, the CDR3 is TGTGCCATCAGTACTAGCGGCTACGAGCAGTACTTC. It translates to CAISTSGYEQYF.

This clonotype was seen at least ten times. CDR3 region: CASSRTWSVGTGELFF. In nucleotides, the CDR3 is TGTGCCAGCAGTCGGACCTGGAGTGTCGGTACCGGGGAGCTGTTTTTT. The chain employs TRBV6-5 and TRBJ2-2; D is unclear. CDR1 MNHEY and CDR2 SVGAGI come from the germline V gene. This CDR3 is built from 16 residues. With 5 bases removed from V and 5 bases from J, the gap between germline ends came to 18 bases.

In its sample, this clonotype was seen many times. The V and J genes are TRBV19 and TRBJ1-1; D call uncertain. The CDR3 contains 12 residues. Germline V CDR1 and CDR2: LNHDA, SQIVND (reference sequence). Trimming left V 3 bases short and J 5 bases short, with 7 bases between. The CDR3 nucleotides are TGTGCCAGTAGTATCCACTCGACTGAAGCTTTCTTT. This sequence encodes CASSIHSTEAFF.

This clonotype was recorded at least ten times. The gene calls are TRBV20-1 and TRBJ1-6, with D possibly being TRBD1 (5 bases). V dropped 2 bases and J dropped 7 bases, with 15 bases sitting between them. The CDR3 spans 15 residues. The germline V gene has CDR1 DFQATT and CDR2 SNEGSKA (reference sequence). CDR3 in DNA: TGCAGTGCTAGAAGCGGGGGGTCAGAGAATTCACCCCTCCACTTT. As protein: CSARSGGSENSPLHF.

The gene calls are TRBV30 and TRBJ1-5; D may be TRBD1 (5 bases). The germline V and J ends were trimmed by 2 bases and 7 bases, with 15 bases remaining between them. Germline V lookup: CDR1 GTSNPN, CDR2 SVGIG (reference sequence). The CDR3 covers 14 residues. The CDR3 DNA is TGTGCCTGGAGTCGGAGGTATGAGGGGCAGCCCCAGCATTTT. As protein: CAWSRRYEGQPQHF.

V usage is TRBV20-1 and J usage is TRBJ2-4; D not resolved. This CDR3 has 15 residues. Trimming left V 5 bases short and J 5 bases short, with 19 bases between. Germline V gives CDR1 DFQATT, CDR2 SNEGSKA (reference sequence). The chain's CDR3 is CSAPTPHAQQNIQYF. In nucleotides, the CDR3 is TGCAGTGCTCCGACGCCCCATGCACAGCAAAACATTCAGTACTTC.

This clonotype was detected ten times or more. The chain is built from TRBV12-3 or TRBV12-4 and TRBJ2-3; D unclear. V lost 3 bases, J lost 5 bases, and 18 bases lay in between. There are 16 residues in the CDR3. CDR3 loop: CASSLVVGPVGDTQYF. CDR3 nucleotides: TGTGCCAGCAGTTTGGTAGTGGGTCCTGTAGGAGATACGCAGTATTTT.

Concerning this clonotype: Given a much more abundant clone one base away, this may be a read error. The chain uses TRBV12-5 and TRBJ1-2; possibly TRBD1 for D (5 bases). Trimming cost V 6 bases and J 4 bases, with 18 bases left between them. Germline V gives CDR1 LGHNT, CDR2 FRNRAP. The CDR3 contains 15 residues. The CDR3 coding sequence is TGTGCTAGTGGCCCCCCGACAGTCCCGCTCTATGGCTACACCTTC. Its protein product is CASGPPTVPLYGYTF.

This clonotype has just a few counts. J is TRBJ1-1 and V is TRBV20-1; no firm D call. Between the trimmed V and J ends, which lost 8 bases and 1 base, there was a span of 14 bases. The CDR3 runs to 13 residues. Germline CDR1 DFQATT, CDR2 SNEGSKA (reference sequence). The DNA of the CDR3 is TGCAGTACACGTCACCCGAGGAACACTGAAGCTTTCTTT. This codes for CSTRHPRNTEAFF.

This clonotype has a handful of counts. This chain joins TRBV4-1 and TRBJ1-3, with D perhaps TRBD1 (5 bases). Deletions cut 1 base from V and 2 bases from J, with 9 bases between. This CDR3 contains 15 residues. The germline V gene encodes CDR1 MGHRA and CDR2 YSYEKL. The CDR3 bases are TGCGCCAGCAGCCAAGGTGCGGGGCCTGGAAACACCATATATTTT. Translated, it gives CASSQGAGPGNTIYF.

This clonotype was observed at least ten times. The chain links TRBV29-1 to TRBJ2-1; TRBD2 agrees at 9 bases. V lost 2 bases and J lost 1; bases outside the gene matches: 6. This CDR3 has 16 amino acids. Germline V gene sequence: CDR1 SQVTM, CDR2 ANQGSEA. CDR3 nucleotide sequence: TGCAGCGTTGAACTAGCGGGATACGAATCCTACAATGAGCAGTTCTTC. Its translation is CSVELAGYESYNEQFF.

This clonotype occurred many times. The CDR3 region has the DNA TGTGCCAGCAGTTATAGGTTCATTGGCAATCAGCCCCAGCATTTT. Its protein product is CASSYRFIGNQPQHF. This chain joins TRBV28 and TRBJ1-5; D gene ambiguous. CDR1 and CDR2 from the germline V gene are MDHEN and SYDVKM. Trimming removed 4 bases at V and 2 bases at J, with 12 bases between. The CDR3 has 15 residues.

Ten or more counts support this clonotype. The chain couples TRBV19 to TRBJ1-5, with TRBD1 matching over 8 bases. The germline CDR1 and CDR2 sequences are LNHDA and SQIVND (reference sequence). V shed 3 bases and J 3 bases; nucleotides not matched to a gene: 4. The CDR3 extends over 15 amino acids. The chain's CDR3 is CASSIGTGNNQPQHF. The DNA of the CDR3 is TGTGCCAGTAGTATCGGGACAGGAAACAATCAGCCCCAGCATTTT.

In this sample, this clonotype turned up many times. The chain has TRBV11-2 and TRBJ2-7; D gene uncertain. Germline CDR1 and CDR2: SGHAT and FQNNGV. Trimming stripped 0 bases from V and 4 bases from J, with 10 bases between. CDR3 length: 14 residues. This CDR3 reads CASSLDSGIYEQYF. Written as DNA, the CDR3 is TGTGCCAGCAGCTTAGACTCTGGGATTTACGAGCAGTACTTC. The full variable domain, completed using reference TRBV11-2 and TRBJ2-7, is EAGVAQSPRYKIIEKRQSVAFWCNPISGHATLYWYQQILGQGPKLLIQFQNNGVVDDSQLPKDRFSAERLKGVDSTLKIQPAKLEDSAVYLCASSLDSGIYEQYFGPGTRLTVT.

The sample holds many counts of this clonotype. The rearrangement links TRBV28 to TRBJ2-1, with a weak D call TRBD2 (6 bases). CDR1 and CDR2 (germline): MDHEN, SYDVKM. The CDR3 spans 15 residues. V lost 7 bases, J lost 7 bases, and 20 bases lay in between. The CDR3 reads CASMLGGTAQNEQFF. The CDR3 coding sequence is TGTGCCAGCATGCTCGGGGGAACAGCGCAAAATGAGCAGTTCTTC. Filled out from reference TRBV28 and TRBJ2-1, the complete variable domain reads DVKVTQSSRYLVKRTGEKVFLECVQDMDHENMFWYRQDPGLGLRLIYFSYDVKMKEKGDIPEGYSVSREKKERFSLILESASTNQTSMYLCASMLGGTAQNEQFFGPGTRLTVL.